The 12 T cell receptor beta chains listed next were all sequenced from one sample in a study of blood T cell repertoires in COVID-19. TCRdb's copy holds only in-frame clones and misses some; the assay was immunoSEQ multiplex PCR. The sample has 68,000 or so clones, 86% seen once. Source material: peripheral blood. These receptors came from a man in his forties or fifties with acute or convalescent COVID-19.

CDR3 region: CASSLRLAGRNEQYF. DNA for the CDR3: TGTGCCAGCAGTCTTCGACTAGCGGGACGGAACGAGCAGTACTTC. The chain couples TRBV2 to TRBJ2-7; 11 positions match TRBD2. The CDR3 sequence is 15 residues long. J gave up 5 bases and V 5 bases, and 8 bases lay outside the gene matches. Per germline, CDR1 SNHLY and CDR2 FYNNEI.

This clone was detected once. The chain recombines TRBV15 with TRBJ1-5; 7 bases are a match to TRBD1. This CDR3 has 17 residues. CDR1 and CDR2 (germline): LNHNV, YYDKDF (reference sequence). Trimming took 3 bases from V and 3 from J; bases not matched to a gene: 11. The CDR3 loop reads CATSSEVTGRFNQPQHF. For the CDR3, the DNA is TGTGCCACCAGCAGCGAGGTGACAGGGCGATTCAATCAGCCCCAGCATTTT. The variable domain in full, completed from reference TRBV15 and TRBJ1-5, reads DAMVIQNPRYQVTQFGKPVTLSCSQTLNHNVMYWYQQKSSQAPKLLFHYYDKDFNNEADTPDNFQSRRPNTSFCFLDIRSPGLGDTAMYLCATSSEVTGRFNQPQHFGDGTRLSIL.

V and J are TRBV19 and TRBJ1-2; D not certain. The length of the CDR3 is 14 residues. CDR1 and CDR2 (germline): LNHDA, SQIVND (reference sequence). V lost 4 bases, J lost 6 bases, and 15 bases lay in between. The CDR3 region has the DNA TGTGCCAGTAGTACCCTCACAGCGGCCGATGGCTACACCTTC. Translating gives CASSTLTAADGYTF.

This clone is a singleton in its sample. The chain uses TRBV18 and TRBJ2-7; possibly TRBD1 for D (5 bases). CDR1 KGHSH and CDR2 LQKENI come from the germline V gene. V was shortened by 6 bases and J by 4 bases, with 22 bases between the two germline ends. The CDR3 runs 16 residues. The CDR3 bases are TGTGCCAGCTCTCCCACCATCTTGACAGCGTTTTACGAGCAGTACTTC. It translates to CASSPTILTAFYEQYF. The full variable domain, its missing parts supplied by reference TRBV18 and TRBJ2-7, is NAGVMQNPRHLVRRRGQEARLRCSPMKGHSHVYWYRQLPEEGLKFMVYLQKENIIDESGMPKERFSAEFPKEGPSILRIQQVVRGDSAAYFCASSPTILTAFYEQYFGPGTRLTVT.

V usage is TRBV19 and J usage is TRBJ2-7, with 12 bases matching TRBD2. Losses at the gene ends were 4 bases for V and 1 base for J; bases not matched to a gene: 5. Germline CDR1 LNHDA, CDR2 SQIVND (reference sequence). The CDR3 totals 16 residues. In nucleotides, the CDR3 is TGTGCCAGTAGTAGTTCTAGCGGGAGGGCTTCCTACGAGCAGTACTTC. Amino acids: CASSSSSGRASYEQYF.

This chain uses TRBV12-5 with TRBJ2-1; 7 nucleotides match TRBD2. This CDR3 is 15 amino acids long. Unmatched junction bases numbered 16, after V lost 5 bases and J lost 12 bases. Per germline, CDR1 LGHNT and CDR2 FRNRAP. DNA of the CDR3: TGTGCTAGTGGTACACAAAGGGCAAGGGAGGGTTGGCAGTTCTTC. It is translated as CASGTQRAREGWQFF.

V usage is TRBV5-1 and J usage is TRBJ2-1, with D possibly being TRBD1 (8 bases). Germline V gene lookup returns CDR1 SGHRS and CDR2 YFSETQ. The V end lost 0 bases, the J end lost 4 bases, and 14 bases lay between the germline ends. The CDR3 length is 16 residues. This chain's CDR3 is CASSLEQGGRYNEQFF. In DNA, the CDR3 is TGCGCCAGCAGCTTGGAACAGGGGGGGAGGTACAATGAGCAGTTCTTC.

The CDR3 here is CASSQVGMGQGGGYTF. The DNA for the CDR3 is TGCGCCAGCAGCCAAGTGGGAATGGGACAGGGAGGCGGCTACACCTTC. This sequence joins TRBV4-1 and TRBJ1-2; 9 nucleotides align to TRBD1. The CDR3 consists of 16 residues. The trim removed 1 base at V and 8 bases at J, leaving 11 bases unmatched. Germline values: CDR1 MGHRA, CDR2 YSYEKL.

The rearrangement links TRBV6-5 to TRBJ1-1; D is possibly TRBD1 (5 bases). CDR3 size: 13 residues. Germline CDR1 reads MNHEY; CDR2 reads SVGAGI. The V and J ends lost 7 bases and 1 base respectively, with 10 bases between them. As DNA, the CDR3 is TGTGCCAGCATTAGACAGCCGAACACTGAAGCTTTCTTT. Protein: CASIRQPNTEAFF.

This chain uses TRBV7-9 with TRBJ1-1; D uncertain. The germline CDR1 and CDR2 sequences are SEHNR and FQNEAQ (reference sequence). V was shortened by 1 base and J by 6 bases, with 18 bases between the two germline ends. The CDR3 sequence is 16 residues long. CDR3: CASSLGSIRWRAEAFF. In nucleotides, the CDR3 is TGTGCCAGCAGCTTAGGATCGATTAGGTGGAGGGCTGAAGCTTTCTTT.

This rearrangement joins TRBV11-3 to TRBJ2-2; 8 bases agree with TRBD1. The CDR3 covers 16 residues. The V and J ends lost 4 bases and 1 base, in that order; junction bases with no gene match: 5. In germline, CDR1 is SGHNT, CDR2 YENEEA. CDR3 region: CASSWPGQVNTGELFF. The DNA of the CDR3 is TGTGCCAGCAGCTGGCCGGGACAGGTGAACACCGGGGAGCTGTTTTTT.

This rearrangement joins TRBV25-1 to TRBJ2-3, with 12 positions matching TRBD2. J gave up 3 bases and V 3 bases, and 1 base lay outside the gene matches. The CDR3 runs 15 residues. Germline CDR1 MGHDK, CDR2 SYGVNS. The CDR3 bases are TGTGCCAGCAGTGACCTAGCGGGGGGGACAGATACGCAGTATTTT. It specifies CASSDLAGGTDTQYF.